A single sample is the source of the 17 T cell receptor beta chains below, sequenced in a study of blood T cell repertoires in COVID-19 (TCRdb year 2020). Library preparation used the immunoSEQ multiplex PCR assay. The table comes from immuneACCESS by way of TCRdb, which keeps in-frame sequences with V and J called. Part of the clones is missing from these tables; in studies checked, under half for an unresolved V gene and the rest for unknown reasons. The sample yields 100,000 to 150,000 clones; roughly 83% were counted once. 35% to 40% of the sample comes from the top ten. The specimen sequenced was peripheral blood. Receptors were obtained from a man aged 35 to 55 with active or convalescent COVID-19.

V usage is TRBV2 and J usage is TRBJ1-4, with 12 bases that match TRBD1. Trimming removed 6 bases from V and 15 bases from J; junction bases left unmatched: 8. CDR3 length equals 13 residues. Germline lookup yields CDR1 SNHLY and CDR2 FYNNEI. The CDR3 protein is CASRDRDRGRLFF. DNA for the CDR3: TGTGCCAGCAGAGACCGGGACAGGGGGCGTTTGTTTTTT.

The V gene is TRBV7-9, the J gene TRBJ2-3; weak D call: TRBD1 (5 bases). From germline, CDR1 is SEHNR and CDR2 FQNEAQ (reference sequence). There are 17 residues in the CDR3. V was clipped by 7 bases and J by 4 bases, with 24 bases between them. CDR3 bases: TGTGCCAGCACCCCTCTCCTGGGGCAGGGCCCCCCAGATACGCAGTATTTT. It translates to CASTPLLGQGPPDTQYF. Drawing the rest from reference TRBV7-9 and TRBJ2-3, the complete variable domain is DTGVSQNPRHKITKRGQNVTFRCDPISEHNRLYWYRQTLGQGPEFLTYFQNEAQLEKSRLLSDRFSAERPKGSFSTLEIQRTEQGDSAMYLCASTPLLGQGPPDTQYFGPGTRLTVL.

A few counts support this clone. V usage is TRBV5-1 and J usage is TRBJ2-1, with TRBD2 as a possible D gene (6 bases). Germline V CDR1 and CDR2: SGHRS, YFSETQ. With 1 base removed from V and 1 base from J, the gap between germline ends came to 9 bases. The CDR3 extends over 15 amino acids. The CDR3 nucleotides are TGCGCCAGCAGCTTGAATAGCGGTTCCTACAATGAGCAGTTCTTC. Its translation is CASSLNSGSYNEQFF.

This chain joins TRBV25-1 and TRBJ2-1; 12 bases map to TRBD2. Germline V CDR1 and CDR2: MGHDK, SYGVNS. The CDR3 extends over 17 amino acids. J gave up 9 bases and V 8 bases, and 17 bases lay outside the gene matches. As DNA, the CDR3 is TGTGCCAGCTTCAGCTCCACTAGCGGGGGGTTAGGGGGTGAGCAGTTCTTC. This codes for CASFSSTSGGLGGEQFF.

The chain combines TRBV5-5 with TRBJ2-3; D uncertain. Trimming removed 5 bases at V and 10 bases at J, with 11 bases between. CDR1 and CDR2 from the germline V gene are SGHKS and YYEKEE (reference sequence). CDR3 size: 11 residues. This CDR3 is CASRSPEAQYF. The CDR3, as DNA: TGTGCCAGCAGGAGTCCTGAGGCGCAGTATTTT.

The chain is built from TRBV27 and TRBJ2-1; 11 bases match TRBD2. The CDR3 loop spans 14 amino acids. Trimming at V came to 6 bases and at J to 9 bases, leaving 7 bases not matched to a gene. Germline CDR1 and CDR2: MNHEY and SMNVEV (reference sequence). The CDR3 region has the DNA TGTGCCAGCAGCCGTAAAGGGACTAGCGGTGAGCAGTTCTTC. Translation gives CASSRKGTSGEQFF.

This clone was seen only a few times. The chain has TRBV29-1 and TRBJ2-1; TRBD1 matches 7 bases. This CDR3 has 13 residues. The germline CDR1 and CDR2 sequences are SQVTM and ANQGSEA. The trim removed 4 bases at V and 9 bases at J, leaving 9 bases unmatched. The DNA of the CDR3 is TGCAGCGTTGGGCAGGGGGTTAGGGGTGAGCAGTTCTTC. Translating gives CSVGQGVRGEQFF.

The chain uses TRBV27 and TRBJ2-1, with 7 bases matching TRBD1. The CDR3 loop spans 14 amino acids. Germline loops: CDR1 MNHEY, CDR2 SMNVEV (reference sequence). After removal of 5 bases from V and 4 bases from J, the junction contained 5 bases not matched to a gene. The CDR3 nucleotides are TGTGCCAGCAGTAGGGACAGAGAATACAATGAGCAGTTCTTC. It yields the protein CASSRDREYNEQFF.

The genes are TRBV27 and TRBJ1-1; 8 bases fit TRBD1. This CDR3 has 14 residues. V lost 7 bases to trimming and J lost 9 bases; unmatched junction nucleotides: 13. The V gene's germline CDR1 is MNHEY and CDR2 SMNVEV (reference sequence). CDR3 protein: CASTATGVGFKAFF. The CDR3 region has the DNA TGTGCCAGCACCGCGACAGGGGTGGGGTTTAAAGCTTTCTTT.

V gene TRBV5-5 combines with J gene TRBJ1-3; 12 bases are a match to TRBD1. J gave up 9 bases and V 3 bases, and 7 bases lay outside the gene matches. Germline CDR1 is SGHKS and CDR2 is YYEKEE (reference sequence). The CDR3 covers 15 residues. CDR3 in amino acids: CASSSGQGAGGTIYF. CDR3 nucleotides: TGTGCCAGCAGCTCGGGACAGGGGGCAGGAGGCACCATATATTTT.

J is TRBJ1-3 and V is TRBV11-3; weak D call: TRBD1 (6 bases). Germline CDR1 reads SGHNT; CDR2 reads YENEEA. This CDR3 spans 16 amino acids. V was pared by 5 bases and J by 2 bases, with 16 bases between. The CDR3 DNA sequence: TGTGCCAGCAGCAAAATGGCAGGGGTCGCTGGAAACACCATATATTTT. Translation: CASSKMAGVAGNTIYF.

The chain has TRBV28 and TRBJ1-2, with no clear D. The CDR3 length is 16 residues. CDR1 MDHEN and CDR2 SYDVKM come from the germline V gene. Trimming cost V 2 bases and J 2 bases, with 15 bases left between them. DNA for the CDR3: TGTGCCAGCAGTTTACCTGGGGAGAGTCGGAACTATGGCTACACCTTC. It encodes CASSLPGESRNYGYTF.

V and J are TRBV30 and TRBJ1-2; no firm D call. The V and J ends lost 0 bases and 4 bases respectively, with 9 bases between them. The CDR3 totals 13 residues. CDR1 is GTSNPN, CDR2 SVGIG, per germline (reference sequence). CDR3 DNA sequence: TGTGCCTGGAGTGTTGGAGACGGCTATGGCTACACCTTC. It yields the protein CAWSVGDGYGYTF. Full variable domain (remainder filled in from reference TRBV30 and TRBJ1-2): SQTIHQWPATLVQPVGSPLSLECTVEGTSNPNLYWYRQAAGRGLQLLFYSVGIGQISSEVPQNLSASRPQDRQFILSSKKLLLSDSGFYLCAWSVGDGYGYTFGSGTRLTVV.

This chain joins TRBV5-6 and TRBJ2-3, with 7 nucleotides matching TRBD1. CDR3 length: 13 amino acids. Unmatched junction bases numbered 11, after V lost 5 bases and J lost 11 bases. The V gene's germline CDR1 is SGHDT and CDR2 YYEEEE. The chain's CDR3 is CASSNDRAAGQYF. DNA of the CDR3: TGTGCCAGCAGTAATGACAGGGCCGCTGGGCAGTATTTT.

This clone was detected only once. This rearrangement joins TRBV5-1 to TRBJ2-7, with TRBD1 matching 7 bases. This CDR3 region has 15 residues. J gave up 3 bases and V 4 bases, and 10 bases lay outside the gene matches. Per the germline V gene, CDR1 is SGHRS and CDR2 is YFSETQ. The CDR3 nucleotides are TGCGCCAGCAGCCTCGGGACAGCAGTAGGCTACGAGCAGTACTTC. This gives the protein CASSLGTAVGYEQYF.

This chain joins TRBV19 and TRBJ1-4, with TRBD1 as a possible D gene (6 bases). CDR3 length equals 14 residues. The ends were cut back, 10 bases at V and 4 bases at J, with 16 bases in the middle. CDR1 LNHDA and CDR2 SQIVND come from the germline V gene (reference sequence). The CDR3 here is CATSQGRGNEKLFF. The CDR3 nucleotides are TGTGCCACCTCACAGGGCAGGGGTAATGAAAAACTGTTTTTT.

A few counts support this clone. The J gene is TRBJ1-6, the V gene TRBV2; D is undetermined. Trimming took 7 bases from V and 9 from J, leaving 13 bases between them. CDR3 length: 13 residues. Germline V gives CDR1 SNHLY, CDR2 FYNNEI. In nucleotides, the CDR3 is TGTGCCAGCAACCCATCTCCCGGTTCACCCCTCCACTTT. This encodes CASNPSPGSPLHF.